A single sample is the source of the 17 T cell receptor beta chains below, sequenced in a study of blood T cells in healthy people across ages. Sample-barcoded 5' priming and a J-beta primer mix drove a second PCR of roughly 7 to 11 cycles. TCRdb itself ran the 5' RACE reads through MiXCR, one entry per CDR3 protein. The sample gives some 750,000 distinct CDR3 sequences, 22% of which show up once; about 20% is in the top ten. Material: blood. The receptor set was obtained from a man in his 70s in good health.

In DNA, the CDR3 is TGTGCCAGCAGCGGGACAGCGTACCAAGAGACCCAGTACTTC. This codes for CASSGTAYQETQYF. The V and J genes are TRBV9 and TRBJ2-5; D is possibly TRBD1 (6 bases). Germline CDR1 is SGDLS and CDR2 is YYNGEE. This CDR3 has 14 residues. Trimming stripped 3 bases from V and 0 bases from J, with 9 bases between.

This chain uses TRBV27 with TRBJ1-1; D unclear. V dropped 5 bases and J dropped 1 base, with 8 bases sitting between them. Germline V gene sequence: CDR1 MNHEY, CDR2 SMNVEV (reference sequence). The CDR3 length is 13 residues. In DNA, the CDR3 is TGTGCCAGCAGTCCCCGGCCGAACACTGAAGCTTTCTTT. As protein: CASSPRPNTEAFF.

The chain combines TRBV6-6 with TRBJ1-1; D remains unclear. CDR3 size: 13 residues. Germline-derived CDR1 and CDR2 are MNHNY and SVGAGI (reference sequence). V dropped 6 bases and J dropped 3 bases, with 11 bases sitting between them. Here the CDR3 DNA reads TGTGCCAGCAGCCCCAATCATGACACTGAAGCTTTCTTT. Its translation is CASSPNHDTEAFF.

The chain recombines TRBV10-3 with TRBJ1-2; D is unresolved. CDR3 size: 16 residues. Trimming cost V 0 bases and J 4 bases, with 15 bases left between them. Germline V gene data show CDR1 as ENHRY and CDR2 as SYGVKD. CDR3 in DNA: TGTGCCATCAGTGAGTCTTTTGGGGTCGAGAGCTATGGCTACACCTTC. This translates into CAISESFGVESYGYTF.

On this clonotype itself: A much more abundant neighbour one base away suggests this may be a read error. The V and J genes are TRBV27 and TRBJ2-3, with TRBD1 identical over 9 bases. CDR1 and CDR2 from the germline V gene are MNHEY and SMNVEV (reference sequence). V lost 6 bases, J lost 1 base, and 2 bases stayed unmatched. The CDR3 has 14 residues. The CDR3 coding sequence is TGTGCCAGCAGATGGACAGGGGGCACAGATACGCAGTATTTT. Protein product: CASRWTGGTDTQYF.

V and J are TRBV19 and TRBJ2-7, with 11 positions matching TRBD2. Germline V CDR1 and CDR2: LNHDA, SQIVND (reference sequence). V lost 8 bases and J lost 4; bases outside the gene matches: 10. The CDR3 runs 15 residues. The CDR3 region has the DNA TGTGCCAGTGCTAGCGGGGGGTTTGGTTTGTACGAGCAGTACTTC. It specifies CASASGGFGLYEQYF.

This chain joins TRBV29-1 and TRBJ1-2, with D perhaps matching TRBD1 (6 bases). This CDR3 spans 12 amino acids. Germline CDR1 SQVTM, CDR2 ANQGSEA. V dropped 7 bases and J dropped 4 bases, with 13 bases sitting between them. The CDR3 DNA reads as TGCAGCGCCTGGACAGCTACCTATGGCTACACCTTC. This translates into CSAWTATYGYTF.

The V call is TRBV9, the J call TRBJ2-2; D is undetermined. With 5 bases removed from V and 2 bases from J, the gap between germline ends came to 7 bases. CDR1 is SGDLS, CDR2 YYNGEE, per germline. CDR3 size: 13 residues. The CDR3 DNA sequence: TGTGCCAGCAGTGGAATTAACACCGGGGAGCTGTTTTTT. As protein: CASSGINTGELFF.

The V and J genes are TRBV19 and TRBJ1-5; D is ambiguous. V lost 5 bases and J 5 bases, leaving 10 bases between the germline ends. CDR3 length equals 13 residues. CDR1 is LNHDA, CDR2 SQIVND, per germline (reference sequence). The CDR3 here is CASSEQHDQPQHF. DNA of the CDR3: TGTGCCAGTAGTGAGCAGCATGATCAGCCCCAGCATTTT.

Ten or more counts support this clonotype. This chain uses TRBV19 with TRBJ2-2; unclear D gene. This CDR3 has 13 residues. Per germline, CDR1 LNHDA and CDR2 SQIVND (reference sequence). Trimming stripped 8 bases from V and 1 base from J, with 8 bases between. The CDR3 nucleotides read TGTGCCAGTGGTGAGCAGAACACCGGGGAGCTGTTTTTT. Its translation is CASGEQNTGELFF.

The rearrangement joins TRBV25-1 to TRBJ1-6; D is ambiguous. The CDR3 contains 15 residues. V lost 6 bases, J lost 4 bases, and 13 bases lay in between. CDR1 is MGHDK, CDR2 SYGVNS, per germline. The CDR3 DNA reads TGTGCCAGCAGACCTGACGGGGAATATAATTCACCCCTCCACTTT. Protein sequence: CASRPDGEYNSPLHF.

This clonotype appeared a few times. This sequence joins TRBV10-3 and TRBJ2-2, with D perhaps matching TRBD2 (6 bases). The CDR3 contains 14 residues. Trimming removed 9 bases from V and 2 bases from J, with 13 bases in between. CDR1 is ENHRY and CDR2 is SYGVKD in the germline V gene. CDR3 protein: CAIRVSGNTGELFF. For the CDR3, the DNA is TGTGCCATAAGGGTTAGCGGAAACACCGGGGAGCTGTTTTTT.

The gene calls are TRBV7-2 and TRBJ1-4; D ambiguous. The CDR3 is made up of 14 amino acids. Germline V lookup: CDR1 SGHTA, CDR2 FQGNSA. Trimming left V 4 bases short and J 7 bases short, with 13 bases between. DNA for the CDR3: TGTGCCAGCAGCTCCCAAGGGAGAGGTGAAAAACTGTTTTTT. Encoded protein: CASSSQGRGEKLFF.

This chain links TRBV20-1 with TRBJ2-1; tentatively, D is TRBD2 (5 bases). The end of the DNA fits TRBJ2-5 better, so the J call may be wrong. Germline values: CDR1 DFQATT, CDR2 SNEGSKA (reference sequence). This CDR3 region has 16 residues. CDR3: CSASTVRPSFGETQYF. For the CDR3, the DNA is TGCAGTGCCTCAACCGTGAGGCCTAGCTTCGGGGAGACCCAGTACTTC.

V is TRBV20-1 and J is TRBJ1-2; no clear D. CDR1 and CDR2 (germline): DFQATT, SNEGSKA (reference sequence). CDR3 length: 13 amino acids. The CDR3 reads CSARAGVNYGYTF. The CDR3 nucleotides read TGCAGCGCCAGAGCTGGGGTTAATTATGGCTACACCTTC.

CDR3 nucleotides: TGTGCCAGCAGTTTATTTGCGGGGGGTCATACGCAGTATTTT. It encodes CASSLFAGGHTQYF. The rearrangement links TRBV28 to TRBJ2-3; 8 bases match TRBD2. V dropped 1 base and J dropped 7; count of bases not matched to a gene: 4. Germline loops: CDR1 MDHEN, CDR2 SYDVKM. This CDR3 contains 14 residues.

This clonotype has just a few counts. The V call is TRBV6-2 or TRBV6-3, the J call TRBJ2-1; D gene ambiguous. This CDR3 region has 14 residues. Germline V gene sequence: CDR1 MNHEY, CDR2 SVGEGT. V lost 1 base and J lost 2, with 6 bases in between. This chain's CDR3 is CASSYYGPYNEQFF. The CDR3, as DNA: TGTGCCAGCAGTTACTACGGACCCTACAATGAGCAGTTCTTC.